This note documents a single T cell receptor (beta chain) sequence. V lost 6 bases to trimming and J lost 4 bases, with 9 bases between them. The CDR3 consists of 12 residues. Authors' data handling: Quantification of nucleated cells was approximated via reference gene primer amplification. The repertoire was sequenced with immunoSEQ multiplex PCR; TCRdb's copy has only in-frame clones and lacks some. That table supplies the V and J calls and clone size; D and trimming were determined from the DNA. The table has approximately 50,000 clones, over 75% seen once. This sample was taken from a study of blood T cell repertoires in COVID-19.

Sequenced material: peripheral blood. The sequence derives from an elderly man with COVID-19, enrolled during active disease. The rearrangement joins TRBV12-3 or TRBV12-4 to TRBJ1-2, with D tentatively TRBD1 (6 bases). The CDR3 sequence: CASSQTGYGYTF. In DNA form, the CDR3 reads TGTGCCAGCAGCCAGACAGGCTATGGCTACACCTTC.